The source of this T cell receptor beta chain is a study of cytomegalovirus exposure and HLA in healthy donors. Overall study findings and caveats: Sequencing depth across donors, presence/absence analyses assumed, was roughly uniform. In an earlier analysis, most TCR beta V segments were productive about 87% or about 30% of the time.

Primers for the PCR totalled 60 Vbeta and 13 Jbeta. Under the authors' procedure: Later analysis identified approximately 80 million unique TCR beta chains, approximately 11 million shared. The repertoire was sequenced with immunoSEQ multiplex PCR; TCRdb's copy has only in-frame clones and lacks some. V, J and clone size reflect that table, while D and trimming were determined from the DNA. The repertoire holds fewer than 250,000 clones, with about 75% as singletons. V lost 4 bases to trimming and J lost 4 bases; unmatched junction nucleotides: 12. This CDR3 is 18 amino acids long. From germline, CDR1 is PRHDT and CDR2 FYEKMQ (reference sequence). As regards this clone: Its antigen is undetermined.

The chain carries TRBV13 and TRBJ2-3; 12 nucleotides align to TRBD2. This clonotype was sampled from a male donor in good health and CMV-seronegative. Sequencing input: PBMCs. Here the CDR3 DNA reads TGTGCCAGCAGCTCGGTTGGACTAGCGGGATCACCATCAGATACGCAGTATTTT. Translated: CASSSVGLAGSPSDTQYF.